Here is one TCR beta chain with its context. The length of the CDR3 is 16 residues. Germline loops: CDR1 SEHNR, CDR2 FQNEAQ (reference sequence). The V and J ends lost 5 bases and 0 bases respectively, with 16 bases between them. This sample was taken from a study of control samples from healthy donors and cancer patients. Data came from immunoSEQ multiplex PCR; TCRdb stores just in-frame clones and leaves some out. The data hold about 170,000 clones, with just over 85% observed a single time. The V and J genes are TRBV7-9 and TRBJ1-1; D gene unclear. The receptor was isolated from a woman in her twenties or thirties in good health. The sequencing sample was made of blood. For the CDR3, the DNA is TGTGCCAGCAGCCCCCATATGTGGGTTATGAACACTGAAGCTTTCTTT. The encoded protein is CASSPHMWVMNTEAFF. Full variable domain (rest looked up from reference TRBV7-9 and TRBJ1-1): DTGVSQNPRHKITKRGQNVTFRCDPISEHNRLYWYRQTLGQGPEFLTYFQNEAQLEKSRLLSDRFSAERPKGSFSTLEIQRTEQGDSAMYLCASSPHMWVMNTEAFFGQGTRLTVV.